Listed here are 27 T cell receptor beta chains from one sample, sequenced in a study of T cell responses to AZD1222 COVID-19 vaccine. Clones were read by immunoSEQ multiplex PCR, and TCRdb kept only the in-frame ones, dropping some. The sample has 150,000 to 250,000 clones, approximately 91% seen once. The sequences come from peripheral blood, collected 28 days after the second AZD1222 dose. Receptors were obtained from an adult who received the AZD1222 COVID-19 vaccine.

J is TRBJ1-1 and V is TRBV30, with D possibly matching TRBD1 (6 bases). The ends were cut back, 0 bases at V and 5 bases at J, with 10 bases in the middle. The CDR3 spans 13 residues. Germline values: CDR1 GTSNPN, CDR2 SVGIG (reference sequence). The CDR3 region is CAWSVQRGTEAFF. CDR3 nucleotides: TGTGCCTGGAGTGTACAGAGGGGGACTGAAGCTTTCTTT. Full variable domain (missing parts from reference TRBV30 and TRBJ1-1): SQTIHQWPATLVQPVGSPLSLECTVEGTSNPNLYWYRQAAGRGLQLLFYSVGIGQISSEVPQNLSASRPQDRQFILSSKKLLLSDSGFYLCAWSVQRGTEAFFGQGTRLTVV.

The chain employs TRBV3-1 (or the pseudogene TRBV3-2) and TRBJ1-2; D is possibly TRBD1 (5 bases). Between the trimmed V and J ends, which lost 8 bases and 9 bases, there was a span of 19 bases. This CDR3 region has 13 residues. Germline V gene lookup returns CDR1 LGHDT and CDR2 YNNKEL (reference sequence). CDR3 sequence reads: CASGDGIVFSYTF. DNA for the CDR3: TGTGCCAGCGGGGACGGCATCGTGTTTAGCTACACCTTC.

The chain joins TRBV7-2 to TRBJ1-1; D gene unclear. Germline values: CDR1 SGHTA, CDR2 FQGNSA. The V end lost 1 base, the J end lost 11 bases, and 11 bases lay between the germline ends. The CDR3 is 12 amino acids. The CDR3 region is CASSLEAGEAFF. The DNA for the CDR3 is TGTGCCAGCAGCTTAGAAGCCGGGGAGGCTTTCTTT.

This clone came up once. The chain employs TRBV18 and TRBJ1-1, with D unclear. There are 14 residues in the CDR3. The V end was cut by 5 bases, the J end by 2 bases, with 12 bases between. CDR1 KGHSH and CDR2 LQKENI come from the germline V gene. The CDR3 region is CASSGYAINTEAFF. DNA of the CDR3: TGTGCCAGCTCAGGATACGCGATAAACACTGAAGCTTTCTTT.

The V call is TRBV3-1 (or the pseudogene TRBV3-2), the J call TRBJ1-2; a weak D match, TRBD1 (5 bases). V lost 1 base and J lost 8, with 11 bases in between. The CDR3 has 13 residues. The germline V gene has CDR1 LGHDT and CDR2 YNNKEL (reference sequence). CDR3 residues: CASSQALGTGYTF. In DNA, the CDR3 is TGTGCCAGCAGCCAAGCCTTGGGGACCGGCTACACCTTC.

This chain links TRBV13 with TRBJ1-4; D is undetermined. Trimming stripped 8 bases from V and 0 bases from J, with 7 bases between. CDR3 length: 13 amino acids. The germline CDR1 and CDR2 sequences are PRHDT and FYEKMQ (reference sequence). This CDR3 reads CASGVATNEKLFF. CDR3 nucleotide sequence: TGTGCCAGCGGAGTTGCAACTAATGAAAAACTGTTTTTT.

CDR3 in DNA: TGTGCCAGCAGTTCTACAGGGTACACCGGGGAGCTGTTTTTT. Amino acid sequence: CASSSTGYTGELFF. The rearrangement links TRBV6-5 to TRBJ2-2, with D possibly matching TRBD1 (6 bases). Germline CDR1 is MNHEY and CDR2 is SVGAGI. The CDR3 length is 14 residues. V was trimmed by 4 bases and J by 3 bases, leaving 9 bases between them.

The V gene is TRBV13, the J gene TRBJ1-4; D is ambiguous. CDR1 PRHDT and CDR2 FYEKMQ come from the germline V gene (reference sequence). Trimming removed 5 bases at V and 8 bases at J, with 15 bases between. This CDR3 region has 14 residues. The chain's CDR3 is CASSQGGQREKLFF. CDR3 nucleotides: TGTGCCAGCAGCCAAGGAGGGCAGAGGGAAAAACTGTTTTTT.

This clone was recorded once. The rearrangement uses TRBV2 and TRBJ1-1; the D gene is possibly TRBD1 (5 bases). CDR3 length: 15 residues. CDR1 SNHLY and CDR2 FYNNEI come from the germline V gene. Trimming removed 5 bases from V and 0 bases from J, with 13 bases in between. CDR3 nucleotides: TGTGCCAGCAGTCCCGGACAAGTCATGAACACTGAAGCTTTCTTT. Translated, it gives CASSPGQVMNTEAFF.

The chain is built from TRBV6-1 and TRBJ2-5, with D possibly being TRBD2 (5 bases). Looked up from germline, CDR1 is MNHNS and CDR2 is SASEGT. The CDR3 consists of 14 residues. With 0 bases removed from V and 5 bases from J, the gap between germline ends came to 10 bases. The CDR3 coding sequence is TGTGCCAGCAGTGAAGCGGGAGAGAAGGAGACCCAGTACTTC. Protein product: CASSEAGEKETQYF.

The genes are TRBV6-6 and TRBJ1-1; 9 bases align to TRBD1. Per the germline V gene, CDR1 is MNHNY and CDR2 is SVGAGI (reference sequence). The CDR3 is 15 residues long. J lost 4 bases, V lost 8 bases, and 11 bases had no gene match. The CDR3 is CASASRDRVVTEAFF. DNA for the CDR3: TGTGCCAGCGCCTCTCGGGACAGGGTAGTCACTGAAGCTTTCTTT.

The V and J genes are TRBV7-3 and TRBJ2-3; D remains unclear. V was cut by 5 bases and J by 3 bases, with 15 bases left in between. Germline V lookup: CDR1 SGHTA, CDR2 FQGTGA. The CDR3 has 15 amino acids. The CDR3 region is CASSPGLWWTDTQYF. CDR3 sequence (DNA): TGTGCCAGCAGCCCGGGCCTCTGGTGGACAGATACGCAGTATTTT.

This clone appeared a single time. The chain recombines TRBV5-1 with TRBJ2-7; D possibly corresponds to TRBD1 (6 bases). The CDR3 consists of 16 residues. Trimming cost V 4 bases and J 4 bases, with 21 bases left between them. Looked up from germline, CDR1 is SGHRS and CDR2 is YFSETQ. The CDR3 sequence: CASSLNPTGSRYEQYF. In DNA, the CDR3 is TGCGCCAGCAGCCTCAACCCGACAGGTTCACGATACGAGCAGTACTTC.

CDR3 amino acids: CASSEGQARGYTF. CDR3 DNA sequence: TGCGCCAGCAGTGAAGGACAGGCCCGTGGCTACACCTTC. The chain has TRBV10-2 and TRBJ1-2; TRBD1 matches 7 bases. This CDR3 is built from 13 residues. V shed 3 bases, J shed 7 bases, and the junction held 5 bases outside the gene matches. Per the germline V gene, CDR1 is WSHSY and CDR2 is SAAADI.

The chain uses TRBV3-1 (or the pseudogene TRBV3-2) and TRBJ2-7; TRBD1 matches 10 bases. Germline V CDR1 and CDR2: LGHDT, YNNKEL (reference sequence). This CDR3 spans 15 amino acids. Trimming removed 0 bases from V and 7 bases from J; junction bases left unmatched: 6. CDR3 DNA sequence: TGTGCCAGCAGCCAAGACAGGGACAGGGGAAGTGAGCAGTACTTC. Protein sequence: CASSQDRDRGSEQYF.

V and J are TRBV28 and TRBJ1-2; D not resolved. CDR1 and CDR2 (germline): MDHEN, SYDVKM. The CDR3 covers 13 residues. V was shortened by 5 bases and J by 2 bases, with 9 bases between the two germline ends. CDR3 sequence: CASSLPGNYGYTF. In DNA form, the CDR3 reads TGTGCCAGCAGTCTACCTGGAAACTATGGCTACACCTTC.

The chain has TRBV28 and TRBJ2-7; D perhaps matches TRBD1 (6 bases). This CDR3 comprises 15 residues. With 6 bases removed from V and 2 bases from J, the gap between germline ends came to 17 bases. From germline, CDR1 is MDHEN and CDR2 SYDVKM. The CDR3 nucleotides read TGTGCCAGCAGCTCCTCAGGGACACCCGCCTACGAGCAGTACTTC. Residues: CASSSSGTPAYEQYF. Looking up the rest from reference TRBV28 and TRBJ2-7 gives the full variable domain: DVKVTQSSRYLVKRTGEKVFLECVQDMDHENMFWYRQDPGLGLRLIYFSYDVKMKEKGDIPEGYSVSREKKERFSLILESASTNQTSMYLCASSSSGTPAYEQYFGPGTRLTVT.

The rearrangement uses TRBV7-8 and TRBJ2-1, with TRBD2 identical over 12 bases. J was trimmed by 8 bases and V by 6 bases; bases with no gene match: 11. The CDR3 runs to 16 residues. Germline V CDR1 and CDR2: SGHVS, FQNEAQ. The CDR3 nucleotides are TGTGCCAGCAGTCGACGTAGGCTAGCGGGAGGGGATGAGCAGTTCTTC. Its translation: CASSRRRLAGGDEQFF. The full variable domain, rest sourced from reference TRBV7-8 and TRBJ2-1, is GAGVSQSPRYKVAKRGQDVALRCDPISGHVSLFWYQQALGQGPEFLTYFQNEAQLDKSGLPSDRFFAERPEGSVSTLKIQRTQQEDSAVYLCASSRRRLAGGDEQFFGPGTRLTVL.

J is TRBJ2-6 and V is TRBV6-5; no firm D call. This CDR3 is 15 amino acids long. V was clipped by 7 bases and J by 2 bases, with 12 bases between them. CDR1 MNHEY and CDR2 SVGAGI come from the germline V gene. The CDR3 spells CASISRVAGANVLTF. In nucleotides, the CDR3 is TGTGCCAGCATTTCTCGAGTCGCTGGGGCCAACGTCCTGACTTTC.

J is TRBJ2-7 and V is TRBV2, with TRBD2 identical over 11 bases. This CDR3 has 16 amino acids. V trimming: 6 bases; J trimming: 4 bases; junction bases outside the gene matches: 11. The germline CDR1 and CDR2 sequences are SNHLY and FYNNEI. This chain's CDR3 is CASSRLAGGSDYEQYF. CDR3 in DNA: TGTGCCAGCAGCAGATTAGCGGGAGGGTCAGATTACGAGCAGTACTTC.

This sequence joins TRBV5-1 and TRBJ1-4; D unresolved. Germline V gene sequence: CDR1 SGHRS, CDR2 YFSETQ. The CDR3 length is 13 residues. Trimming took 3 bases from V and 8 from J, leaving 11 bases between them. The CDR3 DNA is TGCGCCAGCAGCTCTACGCTTTACGAAAAACTGTTTTTT. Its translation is CASSSTLYEKLFF.

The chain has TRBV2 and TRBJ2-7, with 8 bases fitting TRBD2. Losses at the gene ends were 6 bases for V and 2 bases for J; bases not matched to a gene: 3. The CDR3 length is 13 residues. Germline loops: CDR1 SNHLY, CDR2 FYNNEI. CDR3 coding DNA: TGTGCCAGCAGCACCGGGAGGGCCTACGAGCAGTACTTC. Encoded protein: CASSTGRAYEQYF.

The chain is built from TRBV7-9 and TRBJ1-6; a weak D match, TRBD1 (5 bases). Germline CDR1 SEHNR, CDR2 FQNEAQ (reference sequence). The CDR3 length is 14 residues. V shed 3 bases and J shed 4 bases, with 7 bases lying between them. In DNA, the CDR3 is TGTGCCAGCAGCTTGGCAGGGTATAATTCACCCCTCCACTTT. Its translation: CASSLAGYNSPLHF. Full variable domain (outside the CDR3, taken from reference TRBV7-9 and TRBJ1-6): DTGVSQNPRHKITKRGQNVTFRCDPISEHNRLYWYRQTLGQGPEFLTYFQNEAQLEKSRLLSDRFSAERPKGSFSTLEIQRTEQGDSAMYLCASSLAGYNSPLHFGNGTRLTVT.

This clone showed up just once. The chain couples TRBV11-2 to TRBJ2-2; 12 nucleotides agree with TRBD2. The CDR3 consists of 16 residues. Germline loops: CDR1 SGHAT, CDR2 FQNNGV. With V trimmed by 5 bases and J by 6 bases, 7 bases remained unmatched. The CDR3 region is CASSPWTSGASGELFF. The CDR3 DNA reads TGTGCCAGCAGCCCATGGACTAGCGGGGCTTCCGGGGAGCTGTTTTTT.

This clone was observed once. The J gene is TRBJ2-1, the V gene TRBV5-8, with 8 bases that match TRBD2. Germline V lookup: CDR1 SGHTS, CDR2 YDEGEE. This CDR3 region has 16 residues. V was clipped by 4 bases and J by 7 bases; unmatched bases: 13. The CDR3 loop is CASSTGASGLVNEQFF. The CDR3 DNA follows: TGTGCCAGCAGCACTGGGGCTAGCGGGCTGGTGAATGAGCAGTTCTTC.

The CDR3 sequence is CASSAAGGRTEAFF. The CDR3 nucleotides read TGTGCCAGCAGCGCGGCAGGGGGAAGAACTGAAGCTTTCTTT. The gene calls are TRBV9 and TRBJ1-1; 7 nucleotides line up with TRBD1. The CDR3 is 14 residues long. The germline V gene encodes CDR1 SGDLS and CDR2 YYNGEE. The trim removed 3 bases at V and 5 bases at J, leaving 7 bases unmatched.

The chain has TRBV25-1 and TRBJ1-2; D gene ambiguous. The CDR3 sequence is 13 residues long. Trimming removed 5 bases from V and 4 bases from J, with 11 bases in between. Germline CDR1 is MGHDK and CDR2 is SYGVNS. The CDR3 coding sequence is TGTGCCAGCAGTCGGGAGTCTCTCTATGGCTACACCTTC. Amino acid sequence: CASSRESLYGYTF.